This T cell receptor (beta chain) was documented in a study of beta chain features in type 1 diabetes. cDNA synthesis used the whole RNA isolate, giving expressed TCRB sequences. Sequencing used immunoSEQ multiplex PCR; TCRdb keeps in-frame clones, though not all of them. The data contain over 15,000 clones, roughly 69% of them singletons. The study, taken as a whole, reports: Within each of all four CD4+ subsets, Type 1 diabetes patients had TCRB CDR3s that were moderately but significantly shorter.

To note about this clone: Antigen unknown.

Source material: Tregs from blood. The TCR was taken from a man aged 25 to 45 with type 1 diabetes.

CDR3 DNA sequence: TGTGCCAGCAGCTTAGGAGCGGGCCTAGATACGCAGTATTTT. Protein product: CASSLGAGLDTQYF. The chain combines TRBV7-2 with TRBJ2-3, with a possible D match to TRBD2 (6 bases). Deletions cut 1 base from V and 5 bases from J, with 10 bases between. The germline V gene has CDR1 SGHTA and CDR2 FQGNSA. The CDR3 loop spans 14 amino acids.